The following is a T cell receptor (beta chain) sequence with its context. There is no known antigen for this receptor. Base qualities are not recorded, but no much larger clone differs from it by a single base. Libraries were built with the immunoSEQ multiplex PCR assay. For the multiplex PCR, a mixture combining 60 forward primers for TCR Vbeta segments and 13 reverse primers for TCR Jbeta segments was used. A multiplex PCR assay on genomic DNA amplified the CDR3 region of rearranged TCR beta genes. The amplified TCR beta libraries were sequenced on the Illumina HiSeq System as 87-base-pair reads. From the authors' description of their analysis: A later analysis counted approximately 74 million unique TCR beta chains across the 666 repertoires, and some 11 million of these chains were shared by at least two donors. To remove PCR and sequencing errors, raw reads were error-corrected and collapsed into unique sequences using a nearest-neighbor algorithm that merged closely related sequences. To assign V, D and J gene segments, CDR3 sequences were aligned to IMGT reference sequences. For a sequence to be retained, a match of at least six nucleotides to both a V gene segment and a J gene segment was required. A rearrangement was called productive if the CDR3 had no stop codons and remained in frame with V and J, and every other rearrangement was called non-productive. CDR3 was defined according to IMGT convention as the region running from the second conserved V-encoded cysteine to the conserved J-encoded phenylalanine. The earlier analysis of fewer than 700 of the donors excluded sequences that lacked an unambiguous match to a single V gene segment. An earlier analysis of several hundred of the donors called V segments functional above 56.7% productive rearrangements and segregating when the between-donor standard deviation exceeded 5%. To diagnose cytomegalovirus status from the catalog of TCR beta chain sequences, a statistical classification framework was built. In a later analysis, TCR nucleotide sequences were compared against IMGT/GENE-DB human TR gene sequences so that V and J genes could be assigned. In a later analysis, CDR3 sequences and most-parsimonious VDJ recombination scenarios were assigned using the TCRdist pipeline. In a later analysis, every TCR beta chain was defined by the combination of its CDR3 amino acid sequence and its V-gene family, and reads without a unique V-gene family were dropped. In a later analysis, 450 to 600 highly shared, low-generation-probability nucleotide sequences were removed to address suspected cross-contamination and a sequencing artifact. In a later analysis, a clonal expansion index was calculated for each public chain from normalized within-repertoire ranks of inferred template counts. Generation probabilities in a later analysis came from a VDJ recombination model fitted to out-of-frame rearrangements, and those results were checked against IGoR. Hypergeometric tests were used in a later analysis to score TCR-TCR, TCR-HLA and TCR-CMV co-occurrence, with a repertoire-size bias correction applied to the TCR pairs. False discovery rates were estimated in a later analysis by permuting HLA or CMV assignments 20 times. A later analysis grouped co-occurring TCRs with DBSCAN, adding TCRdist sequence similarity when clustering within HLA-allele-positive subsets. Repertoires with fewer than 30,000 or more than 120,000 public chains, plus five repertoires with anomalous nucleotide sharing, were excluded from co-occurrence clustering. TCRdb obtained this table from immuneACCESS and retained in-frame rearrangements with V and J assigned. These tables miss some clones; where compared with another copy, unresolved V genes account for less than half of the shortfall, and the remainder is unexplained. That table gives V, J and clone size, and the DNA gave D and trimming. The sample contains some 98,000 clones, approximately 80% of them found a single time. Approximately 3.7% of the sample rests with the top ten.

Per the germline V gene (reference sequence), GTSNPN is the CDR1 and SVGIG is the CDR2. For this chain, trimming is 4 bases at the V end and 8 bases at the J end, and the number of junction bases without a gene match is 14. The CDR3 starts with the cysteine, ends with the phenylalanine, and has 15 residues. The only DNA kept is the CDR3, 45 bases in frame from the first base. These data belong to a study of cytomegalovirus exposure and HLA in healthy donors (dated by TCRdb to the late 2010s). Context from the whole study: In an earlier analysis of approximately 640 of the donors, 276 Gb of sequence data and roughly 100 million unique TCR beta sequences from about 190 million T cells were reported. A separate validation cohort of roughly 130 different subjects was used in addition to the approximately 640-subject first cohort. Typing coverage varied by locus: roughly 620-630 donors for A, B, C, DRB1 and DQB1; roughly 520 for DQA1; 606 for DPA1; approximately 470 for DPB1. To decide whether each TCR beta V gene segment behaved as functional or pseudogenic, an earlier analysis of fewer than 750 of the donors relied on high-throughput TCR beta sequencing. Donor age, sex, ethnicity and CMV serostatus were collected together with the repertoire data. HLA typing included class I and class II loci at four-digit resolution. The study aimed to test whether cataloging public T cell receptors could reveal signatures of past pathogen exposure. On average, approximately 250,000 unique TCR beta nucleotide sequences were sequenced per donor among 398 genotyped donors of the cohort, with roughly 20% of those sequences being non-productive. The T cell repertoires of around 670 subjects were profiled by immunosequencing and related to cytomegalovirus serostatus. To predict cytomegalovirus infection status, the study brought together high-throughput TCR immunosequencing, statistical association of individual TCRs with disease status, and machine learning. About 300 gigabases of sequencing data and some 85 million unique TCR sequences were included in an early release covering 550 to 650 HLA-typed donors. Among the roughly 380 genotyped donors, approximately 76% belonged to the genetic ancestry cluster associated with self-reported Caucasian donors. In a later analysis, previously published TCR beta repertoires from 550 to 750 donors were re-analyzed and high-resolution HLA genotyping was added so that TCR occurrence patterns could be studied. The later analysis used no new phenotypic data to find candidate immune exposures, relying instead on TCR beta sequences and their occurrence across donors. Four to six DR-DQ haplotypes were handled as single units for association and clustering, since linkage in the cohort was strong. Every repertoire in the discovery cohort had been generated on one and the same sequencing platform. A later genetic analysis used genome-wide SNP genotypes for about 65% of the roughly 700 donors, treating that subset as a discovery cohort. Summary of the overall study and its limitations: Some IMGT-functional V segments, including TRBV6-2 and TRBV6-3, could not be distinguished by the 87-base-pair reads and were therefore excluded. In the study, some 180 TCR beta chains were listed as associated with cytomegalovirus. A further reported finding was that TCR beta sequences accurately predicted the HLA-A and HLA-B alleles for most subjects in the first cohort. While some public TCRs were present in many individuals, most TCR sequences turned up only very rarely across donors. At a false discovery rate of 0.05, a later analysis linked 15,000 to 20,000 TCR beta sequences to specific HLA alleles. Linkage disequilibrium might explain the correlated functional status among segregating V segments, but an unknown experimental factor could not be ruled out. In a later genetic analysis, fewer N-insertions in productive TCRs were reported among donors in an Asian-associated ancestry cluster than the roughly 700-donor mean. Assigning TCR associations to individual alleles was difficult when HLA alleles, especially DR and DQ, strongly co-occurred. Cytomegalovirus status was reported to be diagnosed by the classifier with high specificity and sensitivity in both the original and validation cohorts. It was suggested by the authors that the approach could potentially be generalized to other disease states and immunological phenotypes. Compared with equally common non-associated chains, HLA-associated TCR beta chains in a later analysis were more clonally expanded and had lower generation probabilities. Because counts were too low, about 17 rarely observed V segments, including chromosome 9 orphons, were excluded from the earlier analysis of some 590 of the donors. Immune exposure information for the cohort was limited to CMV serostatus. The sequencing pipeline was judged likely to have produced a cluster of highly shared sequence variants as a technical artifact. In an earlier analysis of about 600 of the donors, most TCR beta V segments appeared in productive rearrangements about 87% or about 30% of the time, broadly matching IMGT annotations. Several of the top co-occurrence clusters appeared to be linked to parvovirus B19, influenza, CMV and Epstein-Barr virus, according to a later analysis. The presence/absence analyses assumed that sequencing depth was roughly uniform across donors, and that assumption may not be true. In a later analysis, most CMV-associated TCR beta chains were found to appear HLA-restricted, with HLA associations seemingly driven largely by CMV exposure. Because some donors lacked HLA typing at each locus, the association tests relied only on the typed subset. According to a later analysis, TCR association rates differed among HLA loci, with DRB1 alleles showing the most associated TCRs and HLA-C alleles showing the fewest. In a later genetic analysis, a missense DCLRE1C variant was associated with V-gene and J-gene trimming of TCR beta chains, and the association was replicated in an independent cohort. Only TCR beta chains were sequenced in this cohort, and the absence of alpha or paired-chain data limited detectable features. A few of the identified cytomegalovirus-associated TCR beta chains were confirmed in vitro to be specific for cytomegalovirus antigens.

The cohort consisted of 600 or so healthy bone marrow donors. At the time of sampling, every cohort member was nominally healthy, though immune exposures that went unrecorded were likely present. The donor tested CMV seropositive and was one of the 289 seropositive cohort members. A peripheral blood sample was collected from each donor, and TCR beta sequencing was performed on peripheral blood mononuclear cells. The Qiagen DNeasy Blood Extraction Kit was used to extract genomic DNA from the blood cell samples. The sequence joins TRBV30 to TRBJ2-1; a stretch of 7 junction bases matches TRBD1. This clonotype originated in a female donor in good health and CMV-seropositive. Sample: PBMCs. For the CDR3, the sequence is CAWILQGVPTHEQFF. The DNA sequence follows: TGTGCCTGGATACTTCAGGGGGTCCCGACACATGAGCAGTTCTTC.